This TCR beta chain is from a study of CD4 T cells in relation to SARS-CoV-2 and coronaviruses. Looking at the study overall: Median patient age was about 41 years, spanning 21 to 72 years. Shared crossreactive spike epitopes were mapped to their HLA restriction. General observations from the study: Samples before the pandemic and after infection were not matched within any donor.

About this clone itself: Its cognate antigen is unknown.

Looked up from germline, CDR1 is KGHDR and CDR2 is SFDVKD. The V gene end was trimmed by 3 bases and the J gene end by 4 bases; junction bases not matched to a gene: 5. This CDR3 has 16 residues. TCRdb's copy holds only in-frame clones and misses some; the assay was immunoSEQ multiplex PCR. The sample has 35,000 to 40,000 clones; 70% to 90% are singletons. The sequenced sample was memory CD4+ T cells from PBMCs. The sequence was collected from an adult with COVID-19. The chain couples TRBV24-1 to TRBJ2-1; 10 bases line up with TRBD2. CDR3 in amino acids: CATSDALAGTYNEQFF. The CDR3 coding sequence is TGTGCCACCAGTGATGCACTAGCGGGGACATACAATGAGCAGTTCTTC.